This T cell receptor beta chain was sequenced during a study of blood T cells in healthy people across ages. Study-wide results and caveats: Unknown CMV status may confound age-related changes in expanded clones. Roughly linear declines in TCR beta diversity per million T cells occurred with age.

The second PCR ran roughly 7 to 11 cycles with a sample-barcoded 5' primer and J-beta primers. From the 5' RACE reads, TCRdb called clonotypes with MiXCR, one entry per CDR3 protein. This table has 1.6 million or so distinct CDR3 sequences, roughly a third appearing once. This clonotype was picked up a small number of times. Its antigen is undetermined. This CDR3 is 16 amino acids long. The V gene's germline CDR1 is MGHRA and CDR2 YSYEKL. The germline V and J ends were trimmed by 3 bases and 0 bases, with 12 bases remaining between them. The sequence was collected from a woman in her twenties or thirties in good health. Specimen: blood. The V gene is TRBV4-1, the J gene TRBJ2-1; D tentatively fits TRBD1 or TRBD2 (5 bases each). The CDR3, as DNA: TGCGCCAGCAGCCAGGGGGAGAGGGCCTCCTACAATGAGCAGTTCTTC. As protein: CASSQGERASYNEQFF.